This T cell receptor (beta chain) was identified in a study of cytomegalovirus exposure and HLA in healthy donors (dated by TCRdb to about 2017). At the level of the whole study: In an earlier analysis of under 600 of the donors, 276 Gb of sequence data and 100 million or so unique TCR beta sequences from about 180 million T cells were reported. High-throughput TCR immunosequencing, statistical association of individual TCRs with disease status, and machine learning were combined to predict cytomegalovirus infection status. A later analysis re-examined previously published TCR beta repertoires from around 670 donors and added high-resolution HLA genotyping to investigate patterns of TCR occurrence. On average, around 200,000 unique TCR beta nucleotide sequences were sequenced per donor among some 430 genotyped donors of the cohort, with roughly a sixth of those sequences being non-productive. All discovery cohort repertoires had been generated using a single sequencing platform. Of the 300 to 450 genotyped donors, approximately 83% fell in the genetic ancestry cluster associated with self-reported Caucasian donors. An earlier analysis of 500 to 750 of the donors applied high-throughput TCR beta sequencing to assess whether each TCR beta V gene segment acted as functional or pseudogenic. The study profiled the T cell repertoires of 500 to 800 subjects by immunosequencing and related them to cytomegalovirus serostatus. Besides the first cohort of roughly 660 subjects, a separate validation cohort made up of 90 to 150 different subjects was used. About 320 gigabases of sequencing data and tens of millions of unique TCR sequences were included in an early release covering about 700 HLA-typed donors. The study aimed to test whether cataloging public T cell receptors could reveal signatures of past pathogen exposure. Because of strong linkage in the cohort, roughly five DR-DQ haplotypes were treated as single units for association and clustering. The number of donors typed differed by locus, with 629-630 for A, B, C, DRB1 and DQB1, approximately 500 for DQA1, 606 for DPA1, and over 400 for DPB1. Alongside the repertoire data, information on donor age, sex, ethnicity and CMV serostatus was compiled. Class I and class II HLA loci were covered by the typing at four-digit resolution. Rather than drawing on any new phenotypic data, the later analysis identified candidate immune exposures from TCR beta sequences and the way those sequences occurred across donors. A later genetic analysis took genome-wide SNP genotypes for about 60% of the roughly 670 donors and used that subset as a discovery cohort.

Overall study results and their limits: Cytomegalovirus status was reported to be diagnosed by the classifier with high specificity and sensitivity in both the original and validation cohorts. Some IMGT-functional V segments, including TRBV6-2 and TRBV6-3, could not be distinguished by the 87-base-pair reads and were therefore excluded. Most TCR sequences were observed very rarely across donors, whereas some public TCRs were present in many individuals. At a false discovery rate of 0.05, a later analysis linked some 18,000 TCR beta sequences to specific HLA alleles. According to the authors, the approach could potentially be generalized to other disease states and immunological phenotypes. According to a later analysis, TCR association rates differed among HLA loci, with DRB1 alleles showing the most associated TCRs and HLA-C alleles showing the fewest. A cluster of highly shared sequence variants was judged likely to be a technical artifact of the sequencing pipeline. The cohort was sequenced for TCR beta chains only, and without alpha or paired-chain data the features that could be detected were limited. In a later analysis, HLA-associated TCR beta chains showed more clonal expansion and lower generation probabilities than non-associated chains that were equally common. In vitro tests confirmed that three of the cytomegalovirus-associated TCR beta chains recognize cytomegalovirus antigens. Some 16 rarely observed V segments, including chromosome 9 orphons, were excluded from the earlier analysis of about 610 of the donors because counts were too low. When HLA alleles, especially DR and DQ, strongly co-occurred, TCR associations were difficult to assign to individual alleles. The only immune exposure information available for the cohort was CMV serostatus. In a later genetic analysis, a missense DCLRE1C variant was associated with V-gene and J-gene trimming of TCR beta chains, and the association was replicated in an independent cohort. Correlated functional status among segregating V segments might be attributable to linkage disequilibrium, but an unknown experimental factor could not be ruled out. A later analysis reported that several top co-occurrence clusters appeared linked to parvovirus B19, influenza, CMV and Epstein-Barr virus. Roughly uniform sequencing depth across donors was assumed in presence/absence analyses, although this assumption may not hold. A further reported finding was that TCR beta sequences accurately predicted the HLA-A and HLA-B alleles for most subjects in the first cohort. Broadly in line with IMGT annotations, most TCR beta V segments showed up in productive rearrangements about 90% or about 30% of the time in an earlier analysis of 450 to 750 of the donors. Because some donors lacked HLA typing at each locus, the association tests relied only on the typed subset. The study gave a list of about 160 TCR beta chains associated with cytomegalovirus. Compared with the roughly 710-donor mean, donors in an Asian-associated ancestry cluster had fewer N-insertions in productive TCRs, according to a later genetic analysis. Most CMV-associated TCR beta chains appeared to be HLA-restricted in a later analysis, and the HLA associations seemed to be driven largely by CMV exposure.

CDR1 and CDR2, looked up from the germline V gene, are KGHSH and LQKENI. The CDR3 runs 13 amino acids, cysteine and phenylalanine included. Solely the CDR3 DNA is kept, with 39 bases framed from the first base. V loses 3 bases of germline sequence and J loses 2 bases, and the interval between the two ends is 7 bases. A remark on this clone: Which antigen it targets is not known.

The cohort comprised 550 to 700 healthy bone marrow donors. All cohort members were sampled while nominally healthy, although unrecorded immune exposures were likely present. The donor was CMV seronegative and was included in the group of 352 seronegative cohort members. A peripheral blood sample was provided by each donor, and peripheral blood mononuclear cells were used for TCR beta sequencing. The Qiagen DNeasy Blood Extraction Kit was used to extract genomic DNA from the blood cell samples. Library preparation employed the immunoSEQ multiplex PCR assay. A mixture of 60 forward primers for TCR Vbeta segments and 13 reverse primers for TCR Jbeta segments was used in the multiplex PCR. Amplification of the CDR3 region of rearranged TCR beta genes was performed with a multiplex PCR assay on genomic DNA. On the Illumina HiSeq System, the amplified TCR beta libraries were sequenced as 87-base-pair reads. For the original study's pipeline: A later analysis counted 75 million to 100 million unique TCR beta chains across the 666 repertoires, and roughly 11 million of these chains were shared by at least two donors. A nearest-neighbor algorithm error-corrected the raw reads and collapsed the reads into unique sequences, merging closely related sequences to remove PCR and sequencing errors. To assign V, D and J gene segments, CDR3 sequences were aligned to IMGT reference sequences. For a sequence to be retained, a match of at least six nucleotides was required to both a V gene segment and a J gene segment. A rearrangement counted as productive if the CDR3 had no stop codons and remained in frame with V and J, and every other rearrangement counted as non-productive. Following IMGT convention, CDR3 was defined as the stretch from the second conserved V-encoded cysteine up to the conserved J-encoded phenylalanine. In an earlier analysis of approximately 590 of the donors, sequences lacking an unambiguous match to a single V gene segment were excluded. In an earlier analysis of approximately 590 of the donors, V segments were called functional above 56.7% productive rearrangements and were called segregating when the between-donor standard deviation exceeded 5%. A statistical classification framework was developed to diagnose cytomegalovirus status using the catalog of TCR beta chain sequences. V and J gene assignment, in a later analysis, came from comparing TCR nucleotide sequences with IMGT/GENE-DB human TR gene sequences. Using the TCRdist pipeline, a later analysis assigned CDR3 sequences along with most-parsimonious VDJ recombination scenarios. In a later analysis, each TCR beta chain was defined by its CDR3 amino acid sequence together with its V-gene family, and reads lacking a unique V-gene family were excluded. A later analysis removed roughly 590 highly shared, low-generation-probability nucleotide sequences to deal with suspected cross-contamination and a sequencing artifact. For each public chain, a later analysis derived a clonal expansion index from normalized ranks of inferred template counts within each repertoire. A later analysis computed generation probabilities with a VDJ recombination model fitted to out-of-frame rearrangements, and checked the results against IGoR. Hypergeometric tests were used in a later analysis to score TCR-TCR, TCR-HLA and TCR-CMV co-occurrence, with a repertoire-size bias correction applied to the TCR pairs. A later analysis estimated false discovery rates by permuting HLA or CMV assignments 20 times. In a later analysis, co-occurring TCRs were grouped with DBSCAN, and TCRdist sequence similarity was added when clustering was performed within HLA-allele-positive subsets. Repertoires with fewer than 30,000 or more than 120,000 public chains, plus five repertoires with anomalous nucleotide sharing, were excluded from co-occurrence clustering. TCRdb provides this immuneACCESS table in a form limited to in-frame rearrangements. Some clones are lacking; in checked studies, under half of them reflect an unresolved V gene, and why the rest are absent is not known. From that table come the V and J calls and clone size; the DNA was used to work out D and trimming. The sample table on file contains more than 40,000 clones. Of the sample, roughly a sixth falls within the top ten clones.

Recombination connected TRBV18 to TRBJ2-5; TRBD1 is perhaps the D gene, given 6 matching bases. The receptor was isolated from a male donor in good health and CMV-seronegative. The specimen sequenced was PBMCs. CDR3 region: CASSPQGQETQYF. The DNA reads TGTGCCAGCTCACCCCAGGGGCAAGAGACCCAGTACTTC.